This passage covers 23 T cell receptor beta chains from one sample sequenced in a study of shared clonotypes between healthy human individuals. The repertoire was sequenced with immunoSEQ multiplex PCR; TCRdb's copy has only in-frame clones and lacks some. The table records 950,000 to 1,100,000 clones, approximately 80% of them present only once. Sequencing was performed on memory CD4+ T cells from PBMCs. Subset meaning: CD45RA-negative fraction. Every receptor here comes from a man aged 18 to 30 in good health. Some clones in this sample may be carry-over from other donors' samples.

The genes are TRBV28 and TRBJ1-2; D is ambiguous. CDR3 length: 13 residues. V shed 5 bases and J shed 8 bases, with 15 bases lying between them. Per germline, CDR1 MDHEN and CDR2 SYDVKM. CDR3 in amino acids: CASSVGRARGYTF. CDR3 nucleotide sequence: TGTGCCAGCAGTGTAGGGAGGGCCCGAGGCTACACCTTC.

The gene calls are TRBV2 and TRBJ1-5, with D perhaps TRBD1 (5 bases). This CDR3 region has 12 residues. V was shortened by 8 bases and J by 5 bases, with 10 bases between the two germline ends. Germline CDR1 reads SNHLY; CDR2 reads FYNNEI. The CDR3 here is CASGGNDQPQHF. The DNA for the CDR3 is TGTGCCAGCGGGGGGAATGATCAGCCCCAGCATTTT.

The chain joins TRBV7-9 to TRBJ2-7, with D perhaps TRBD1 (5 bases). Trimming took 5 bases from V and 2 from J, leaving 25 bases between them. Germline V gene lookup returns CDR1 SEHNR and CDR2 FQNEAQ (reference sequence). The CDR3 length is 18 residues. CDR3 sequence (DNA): TGTGCCAGCAGCGCCATGATCACGGGCAAACAGGCGACCTACGAGCAGTACTTC. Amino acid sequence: CASSAMITGKQATYEQYF.

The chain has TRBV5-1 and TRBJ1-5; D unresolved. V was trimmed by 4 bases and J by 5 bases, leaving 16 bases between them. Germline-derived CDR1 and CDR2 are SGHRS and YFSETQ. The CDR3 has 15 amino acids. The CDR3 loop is CASSLGSRGDQPQHF. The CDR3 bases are TGCGCCAGCAGCCTAGGTTCCCGTGGGGATCAGCCCCAGCATTTT. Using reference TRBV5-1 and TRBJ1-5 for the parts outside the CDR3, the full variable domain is KAGVTQTPRYLIKTRGQQVTLSCSPISGHRSVSWYQQTPGQGLQFLFEYFSETQRNKGNFPGRFSGRQFSNSRSEMNVSTLELGDSALYLCASSLGSRGDQPQHFGDGTRLSIL.

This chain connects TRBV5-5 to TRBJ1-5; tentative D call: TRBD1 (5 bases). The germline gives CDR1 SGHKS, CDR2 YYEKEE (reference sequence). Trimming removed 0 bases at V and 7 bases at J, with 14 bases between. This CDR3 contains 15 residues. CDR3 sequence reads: CASSLGAGIGQPQHF. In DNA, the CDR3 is TGTGCCAGCAGCTTGGGGGCAGGGATCGGGCAGCCCCAGCATTTT.

The CDR3 region has the DNA TGTGCCAGCAGCGTAGGTTCCGCAGGGTACACCGGGGAGCTGTTTTTT. It is translated as CASSVGSAGYTGELFF. The chain couples TRBV9 to TRBJ2-2, with a tentative D call TRBD1 (5 bases). CDR3 size: 16 residues. V was shortened by 0 bases and J by 3 bases, with 12 bases between the two germline ends. Germline CDR1 and CDR2: SGDLS and YYNGEE.

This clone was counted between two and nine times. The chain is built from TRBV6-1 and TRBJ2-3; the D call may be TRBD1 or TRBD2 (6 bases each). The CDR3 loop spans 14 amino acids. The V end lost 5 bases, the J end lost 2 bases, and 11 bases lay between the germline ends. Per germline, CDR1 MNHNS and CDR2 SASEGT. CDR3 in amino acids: CASSRGGTTDTQYF. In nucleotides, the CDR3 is TGTGCCAGCAGTAGAGGGGGGACCACAGATACGCAGTATTTT.

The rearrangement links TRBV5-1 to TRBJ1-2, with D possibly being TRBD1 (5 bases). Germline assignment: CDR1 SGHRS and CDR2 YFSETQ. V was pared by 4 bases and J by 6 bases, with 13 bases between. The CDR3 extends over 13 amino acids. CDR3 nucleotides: TGCGCCAGCAGCAAACAGGAGCCGGATGGCTACACCTTC. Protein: CASSKQEPDGYTF.

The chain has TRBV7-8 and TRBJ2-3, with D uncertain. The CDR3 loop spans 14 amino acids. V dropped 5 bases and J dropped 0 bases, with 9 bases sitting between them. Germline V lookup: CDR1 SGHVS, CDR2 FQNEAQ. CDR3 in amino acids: CASSTPSSTDTQYF. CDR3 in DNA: TGTGCCAGCAGCACACCGTCTAGCACAGATACGCAGTATTTT.

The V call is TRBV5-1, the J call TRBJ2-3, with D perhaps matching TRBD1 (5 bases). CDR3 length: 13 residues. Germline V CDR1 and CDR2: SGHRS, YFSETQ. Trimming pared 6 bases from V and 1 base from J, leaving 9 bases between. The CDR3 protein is CASNLQGTDTQYF. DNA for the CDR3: TGCGCCAGCAACTTACAGGGCACAGATACGCAGTATTTT.

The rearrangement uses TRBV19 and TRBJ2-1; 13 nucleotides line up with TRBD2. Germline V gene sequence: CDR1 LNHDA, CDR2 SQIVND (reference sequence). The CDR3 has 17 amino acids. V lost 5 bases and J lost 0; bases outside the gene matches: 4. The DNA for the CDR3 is TGTGCCAGTAGTCGCCGGACTAGCGGGAGCTCCTACAATGAGCAGTTCTTC. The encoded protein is CASSRRTSGSSYNEQFF. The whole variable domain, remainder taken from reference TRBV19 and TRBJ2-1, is DGGITQSPKYLFRKEGQNVTLSCEQNLNHDAMYWYRQDPGQGLRLIYYSQIVNDFQKGDIAEGYSVSREKKESFPLTVTSAQKNPTAFYLCASSRRTSGSSYNEQFFGPGTRLTVL.

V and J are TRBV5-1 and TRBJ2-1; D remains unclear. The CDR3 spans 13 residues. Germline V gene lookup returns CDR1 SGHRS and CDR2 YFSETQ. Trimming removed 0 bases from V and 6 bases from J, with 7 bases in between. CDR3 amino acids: CASSLGYRNEQFF. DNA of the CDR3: TGCGCCAGCAGCTTGGGATATCGCAATGAGCAGTTCTTC.

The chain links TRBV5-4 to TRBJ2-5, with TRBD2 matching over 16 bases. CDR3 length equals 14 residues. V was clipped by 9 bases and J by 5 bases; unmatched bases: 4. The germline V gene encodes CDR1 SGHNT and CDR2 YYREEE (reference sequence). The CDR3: CATGTSGGAETQYF. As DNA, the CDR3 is TGTGCCACCGGGACTAGCGGGGGGGCGGAGACCCAGTACTTC.

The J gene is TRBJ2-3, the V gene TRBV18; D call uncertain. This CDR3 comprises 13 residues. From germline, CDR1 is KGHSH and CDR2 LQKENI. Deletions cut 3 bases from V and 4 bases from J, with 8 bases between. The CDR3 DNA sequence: TGTGCCAGCTCACCCCACAAGGCAGATACGCAGTATTTT. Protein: CASSPHKADTQYF.

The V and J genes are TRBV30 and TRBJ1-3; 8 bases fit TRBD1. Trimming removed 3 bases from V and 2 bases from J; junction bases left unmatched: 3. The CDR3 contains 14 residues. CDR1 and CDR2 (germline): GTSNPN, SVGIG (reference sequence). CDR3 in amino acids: CAWSEDRAGNTIYF. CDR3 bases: TGTGCCTGGAGCGAGGACAGGGCTGGAAACACCATATATTTT.

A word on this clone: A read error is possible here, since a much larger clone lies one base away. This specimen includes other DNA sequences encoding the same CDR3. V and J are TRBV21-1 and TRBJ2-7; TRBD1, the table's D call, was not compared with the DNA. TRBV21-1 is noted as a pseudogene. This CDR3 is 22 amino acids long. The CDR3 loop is CASSKALFAAGPTSGIKYEQYF. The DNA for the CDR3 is TGTGCCAGCAGCAAAGCCTTGTTCGCGGCAGGGCCCACGTCAGGAATTAAGTACGAGCAGTACTTC.

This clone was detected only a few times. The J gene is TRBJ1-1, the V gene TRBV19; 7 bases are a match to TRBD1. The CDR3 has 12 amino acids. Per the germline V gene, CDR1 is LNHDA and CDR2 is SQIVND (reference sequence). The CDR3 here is CDLGTENTEAFF. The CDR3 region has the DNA TGTGACCTAGGGACAGAGAACACTGAAGCTTTCTTT.

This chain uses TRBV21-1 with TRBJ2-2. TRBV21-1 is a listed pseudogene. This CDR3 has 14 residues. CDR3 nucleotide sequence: TGTGCCAGCAGCAAAGTCTGGTGTATCGGGGAGCTGTTTTTT. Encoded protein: CASSKVWCIGELFF.

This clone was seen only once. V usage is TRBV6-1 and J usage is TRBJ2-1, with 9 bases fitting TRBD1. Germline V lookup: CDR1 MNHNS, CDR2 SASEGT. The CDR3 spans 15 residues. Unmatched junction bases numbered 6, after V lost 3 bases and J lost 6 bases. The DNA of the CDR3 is TGTGCCAGCAGTGATTCGGGACAGGGAACCAATGAGCAGTTCTTC. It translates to CASSDSGQGTNEQFF.

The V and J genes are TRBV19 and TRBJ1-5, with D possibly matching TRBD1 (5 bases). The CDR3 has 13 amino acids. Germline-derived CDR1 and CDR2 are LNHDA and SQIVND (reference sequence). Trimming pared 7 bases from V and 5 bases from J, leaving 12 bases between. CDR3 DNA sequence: TGTGCCAGTACCTTTCTGGGGGATCAGCCCCAGCATTTT. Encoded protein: CASTFLGDQPQHF.

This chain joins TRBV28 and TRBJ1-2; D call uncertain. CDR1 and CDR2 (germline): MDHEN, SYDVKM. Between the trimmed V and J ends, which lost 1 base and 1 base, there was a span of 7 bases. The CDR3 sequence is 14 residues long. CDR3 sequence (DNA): TGTGCCAGCAGTTTATATGCATTTAACTATGGCTACACCTTC. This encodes CASSLYAFNYGYTF.

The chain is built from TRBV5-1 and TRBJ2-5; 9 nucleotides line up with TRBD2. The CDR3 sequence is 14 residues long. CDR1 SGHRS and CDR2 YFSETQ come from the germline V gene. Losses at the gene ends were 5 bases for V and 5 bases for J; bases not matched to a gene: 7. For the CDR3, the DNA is TGCGCCAGCAGATCTAGCGGGATAGGCGAGACCCAGTACTTC. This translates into CASRSSGIGETQYF.

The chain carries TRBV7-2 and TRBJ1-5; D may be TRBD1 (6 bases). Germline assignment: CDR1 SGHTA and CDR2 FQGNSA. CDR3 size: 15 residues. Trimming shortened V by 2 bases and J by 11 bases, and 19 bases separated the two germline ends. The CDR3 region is CASSLTGQSGGAQHF. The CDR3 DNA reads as TGTGCCAGCAGCTTAACAGGACAGTCGGGGGGGGCCCAGCATTTT.